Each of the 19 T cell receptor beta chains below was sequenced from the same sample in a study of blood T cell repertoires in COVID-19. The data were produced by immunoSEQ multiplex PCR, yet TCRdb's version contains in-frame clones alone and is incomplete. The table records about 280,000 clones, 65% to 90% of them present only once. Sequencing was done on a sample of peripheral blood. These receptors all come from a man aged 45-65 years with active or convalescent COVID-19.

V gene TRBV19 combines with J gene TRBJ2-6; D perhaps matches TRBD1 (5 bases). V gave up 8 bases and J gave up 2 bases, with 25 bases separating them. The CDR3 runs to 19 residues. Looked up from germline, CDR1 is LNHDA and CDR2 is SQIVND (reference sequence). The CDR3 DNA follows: TGTGCCAGTTCCTCCCAGCTCCCCAGGGCGGCTCCTGGGGCCAACGTCCTGACTTTC. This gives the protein CASSSQLPRAAPGANVLTF.

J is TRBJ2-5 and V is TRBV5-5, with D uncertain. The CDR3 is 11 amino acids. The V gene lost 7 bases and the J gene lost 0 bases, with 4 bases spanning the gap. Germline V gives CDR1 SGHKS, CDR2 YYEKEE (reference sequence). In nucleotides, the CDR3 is TGTGCCAGCCCGTACCAAGAGACCCAGTACTTC. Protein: CASPYQETQYF.

Here the CDR3 DNA reads TGTGCCAGCAGCTTCCTAGGACTTCAGGGGCCATTTGATGGCTACACCTTC. This gives the protein CASSFLGLQGPFDGYTF. The chain uses TRBV7-9 and TRBJ1-2, with D possibly matching TRBD1 (6 bases). Trimming took off 3 bases at V and 6 bases at J, with 23 bases between the two ends. CDR3 length equals 17 residues. The germline gives CDR1 SEHNR, CDR2 FQNEAQ (reference sequence). Full variable domain (remainder filled in from reference TRBV7-9 and TRBJ1-2): DTGVSQNPRHKITKRGQNVTFRCDPISEHNRLYWYRQTLGQGPEFLTYFQNEAQLEKSRLLSDRFSAERPKGSFSTLEIQRTEQGDSAMYLCASSFLGLQGPFDGYTFGSGTRLTVV.

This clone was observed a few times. CDR3 residues: CASRGPHRLAGNNEQFF. The CDR3 DNA reads TGCGCCAGCAGAGGCCCCCACAGACTAGCGGGAAACAATGAGCAGTTCTTC. The gene calls are TRBV5-1 and TRBJ2-1, with 11 bases fitting TRBD2. Trimming cost V 5 bases and J 5 bases; bases outside gene matches: 12. Germline lookup yields CDR1 SGHRS and CDR2 YFSETQ. This CDR3 has 17 residues.

The CDR3: CASSGARLGNEQFF. The CDR3 coding sequence is TGTGCCAGTAGTGGGGCCCGCCTTGGCAATGAGCAGTTCTTC. J is TRBJ2-1 and V is TRBV19; D perhaps matches TRBD1 (5 bases). V was clipped by 5 bases and J by 6 bases, with 14 bases between them. Germline V gives CDR1 LNHDA, CDR2 SQIVND (reference sequence). This CDR3 is built from 14 residues.

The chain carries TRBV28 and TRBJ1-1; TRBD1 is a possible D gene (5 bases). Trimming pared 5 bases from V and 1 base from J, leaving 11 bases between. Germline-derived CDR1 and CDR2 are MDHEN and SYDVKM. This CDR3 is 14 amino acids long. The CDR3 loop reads CASSKGLPNTEAFF. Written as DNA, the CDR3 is TGTGCCAGCAGTAAGGGACTGCCGAACACTGAAGCTTTCTTT.

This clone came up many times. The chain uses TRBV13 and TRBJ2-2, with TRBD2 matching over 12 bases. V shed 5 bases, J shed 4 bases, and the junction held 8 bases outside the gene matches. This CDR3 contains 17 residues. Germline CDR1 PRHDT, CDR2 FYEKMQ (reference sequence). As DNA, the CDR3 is TGTGCCAGCAGCGTTCGAGGACTAGCGGGACCCACCGGGGAGCTGTTTTTT. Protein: CASSVRGLAGPTGELFF. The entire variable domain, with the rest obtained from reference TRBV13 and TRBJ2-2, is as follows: AAGVIQSPRHLIKEKRETATLKCYPIPRHDTVYWYQQGPGQDPQFLISFYEKMQSDKGSIPDRFSAQQFSDYHSELNMSSLELGDSALYFCASSVRGLAGPTGELFFGEGSRLTVL.

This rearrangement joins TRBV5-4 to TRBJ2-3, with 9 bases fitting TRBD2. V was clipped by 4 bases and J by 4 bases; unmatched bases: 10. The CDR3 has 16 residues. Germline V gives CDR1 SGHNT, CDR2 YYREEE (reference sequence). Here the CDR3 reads CASSPSPGLAPDTQYF. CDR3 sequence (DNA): TGTGCCAGCAGCCCCTCCCCGGGACTAGCTCCAGATACGCAGTATTTT.

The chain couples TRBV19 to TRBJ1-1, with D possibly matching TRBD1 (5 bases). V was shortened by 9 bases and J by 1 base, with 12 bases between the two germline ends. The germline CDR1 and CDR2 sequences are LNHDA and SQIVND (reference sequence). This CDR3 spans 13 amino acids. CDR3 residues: CASKLQGNTEAFF. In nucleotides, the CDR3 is TGTGCCAGCAAACTCCAGGGGAACACTGAAGCTTTCTTT.

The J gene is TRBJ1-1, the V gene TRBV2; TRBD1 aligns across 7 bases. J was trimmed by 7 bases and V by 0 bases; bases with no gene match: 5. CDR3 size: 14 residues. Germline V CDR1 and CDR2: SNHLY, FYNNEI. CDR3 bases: TGTGCCAGCAGTGAAGCGGGGGACAGATATGAAGCTTTCTTT. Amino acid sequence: CASSEAGDRYEAFF.

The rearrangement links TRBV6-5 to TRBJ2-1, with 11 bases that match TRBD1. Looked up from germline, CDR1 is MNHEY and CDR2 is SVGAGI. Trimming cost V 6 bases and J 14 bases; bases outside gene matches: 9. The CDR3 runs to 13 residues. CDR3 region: CASRPGTGGGKFF. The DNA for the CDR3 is TGTGCCAGCAGACCCGGGACAGGGGGGGGGAAGTTCTTC.

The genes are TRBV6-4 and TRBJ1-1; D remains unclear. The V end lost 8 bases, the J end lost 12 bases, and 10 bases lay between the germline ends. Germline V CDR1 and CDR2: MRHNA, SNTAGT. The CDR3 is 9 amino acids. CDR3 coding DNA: TGTGCCAGCCCCCCGGGTACTTTCTTT. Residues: CASPPGTFF.

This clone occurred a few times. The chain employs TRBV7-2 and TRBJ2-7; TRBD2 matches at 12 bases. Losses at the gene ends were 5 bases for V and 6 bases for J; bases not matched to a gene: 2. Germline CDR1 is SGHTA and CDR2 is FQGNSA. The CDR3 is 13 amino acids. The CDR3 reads CASSILAGGEQYF. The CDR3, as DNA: TGTGCCAGCAGCATACTAGCGGGAGGCGAGCAGTACTTC.

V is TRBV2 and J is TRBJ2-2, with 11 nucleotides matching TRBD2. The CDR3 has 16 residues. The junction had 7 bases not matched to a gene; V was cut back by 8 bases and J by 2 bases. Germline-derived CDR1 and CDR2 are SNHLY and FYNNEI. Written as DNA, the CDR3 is TGTGCCAGCCGGTCAGGGACTAGCGGAAACACCGGGGAGCTGTTTTTT. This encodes CASRSGTSGNTGELFF.

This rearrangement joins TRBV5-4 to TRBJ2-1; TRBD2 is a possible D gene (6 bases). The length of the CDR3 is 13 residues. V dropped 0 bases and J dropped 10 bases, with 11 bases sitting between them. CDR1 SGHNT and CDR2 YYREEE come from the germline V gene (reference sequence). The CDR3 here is CASSLAWGEEQFF. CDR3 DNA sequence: TGTGCCAGCAGCTTGGCCTGGGGGGAGGAGCAGTTCTTC.

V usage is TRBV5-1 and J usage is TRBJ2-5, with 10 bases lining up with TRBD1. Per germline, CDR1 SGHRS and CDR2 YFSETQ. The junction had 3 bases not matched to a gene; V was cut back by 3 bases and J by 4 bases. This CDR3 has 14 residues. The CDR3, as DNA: TGCGCCAGCAGCTCAAGGGACAGGGGAGAGACCCAGTACTTC. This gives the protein CASSSRDRGETQYF.

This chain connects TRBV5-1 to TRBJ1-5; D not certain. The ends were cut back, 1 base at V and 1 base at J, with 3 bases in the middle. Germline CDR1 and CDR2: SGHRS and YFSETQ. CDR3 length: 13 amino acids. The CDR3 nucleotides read TGCGCCAGCAGCTTGTCGAGCAATCAGCCCCAGCATTTT. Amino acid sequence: CASSLSSNQPQHF.

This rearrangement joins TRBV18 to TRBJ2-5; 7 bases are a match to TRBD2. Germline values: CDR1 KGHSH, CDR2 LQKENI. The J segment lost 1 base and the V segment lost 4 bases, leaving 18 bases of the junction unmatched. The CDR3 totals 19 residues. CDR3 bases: TGTGCCAGCTCACGAAAACGGACTAGTCCTACCTCTTCCCAAGAGACCCAGTACTTC. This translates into CASSRKRTSPTSSQETQYF.

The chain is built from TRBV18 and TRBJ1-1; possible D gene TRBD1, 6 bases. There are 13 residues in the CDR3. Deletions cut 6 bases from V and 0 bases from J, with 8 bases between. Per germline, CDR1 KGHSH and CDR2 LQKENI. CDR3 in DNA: TGTGCCAGCTCGGACAGCTTGAACACTGAAGCTTTCTTT. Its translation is CASSDSLNTEAFF.